Shown below are 17 T cell receptor beta chains from a single sample sequenced in a study of beta chain features in type 1 diabetes. General study results and limits: The study found moderately but significantly shorter TCRB CDR3s in all four CD4+ subsets of Type 1 diabetes patients.

Their target antigens are unknown. Expressed TCRB transcripts were sequenced because the entire RNA isolate underwent reverse transcription. Using immunoSEQ multiplex PCR, the repertoire was profiled, and TCRdb retains in-frame clones only, with some absent. The data hold some 350,000 clones, with approximately 13% observed a single time. The sequenced sample consisted of naive CD4+ T cells from blood. The receptors derive from a woman younger than 30 with type 1 diabetes.

This chain uses TRBV2 with TRBJ2-1; 10 positions match TRBD2. The CDR3 totals 14 residues. Trimming cost V 5 bases and J 8 bases; bases outside gene matches: 6. Looked up from germline, CDR1 is SNHLY and CDR2 is FYNNEI. CDR3 residues: CASSLAGGIYEQFF. CDR3 nucleotides: TGTGCCAGCAGTTTAGCGGGAGGAATCTATGAGCAGTTCTTC.

This clone has only a few counts. The V gene is TRBV19, the J gene TRBJ1-2; 9 bases line up with TRBD1. Germline V lookup: CDR1 LNHDA, CDR2 SQIVND (reference sequence). V dropped 10 bases and J dropped 6; count of bases not matched to a gene: 6. The CDR3 covers 12 residues. CDR3 loop: CATPDRGNGYTF. The CDR3 nucleotides read TGTGCCACCCCAGACAGGGGGAATGGCTACACCTTC.

The chain couples TRBV5-1 to TRBJ2-3; possible D gene TRBD2, 5 bases. Deletions cut 4 bases from V and 5 bases from J, with 8 bases between. The germline CDR1 and CDR2 sequences are SGHRS and YFSETQ. The CDR3 consists of 12 residues. CDR3 residues: CASSDEGDTQYF. The CDR3 nucleotides are TGCGCCAGCAGCGACGAGGGAGATACGCAGTATTTT. Variable domain in full (rest from reference TRBV5-1 and TRBJ2-3): KAGVTQTPRYLIKTRGQQVTLSCSPISGHRSVSWYQQTPGQGLQFLFEYFSETQRNKGNFPGRFSGRQFSNSRSEMNVSTLELGDSALYLCASSDEGDTQYFGPGTRLTVL.

This clone was seen a handful of times. The chain combines TRBV27 with TRBJ2-1; TRBD2 aligns across 9 bases. The V gene's germline CDR1 is MNHEY and CDR2 SMNVEV (reference sequence). After removal of 5 bases from V and 10 bases from J, the junction contained 6 bases not matched to a gene. The CDR3 runs 13 residues. The CDR3 spells CASSTMTSGEQFF. CDR3 bases: TGTGCCAGCAGTACAATGACTAGCGGAGAGCAGTTCTTC.

This clone was seen a handful of times. The V gene is TRBV30, the J gene TRBJ2-5; 12 bases match TRBD2. Unmatched junction bases numbered 16, after V lost 3 bases and J lost 2 bases. CDR1 GTSNPN and CDR2 SVGIG come from the germline V gene (reference sequence). CDR3 length: 19 amino acids. The chain's CDR3 is CAWSPIRTSGRLAQETQYF. Here the CDR3 DNA reads TGTGCCTGGAGCCCAATTAGAACTAGCGGGAGGTTGGCGCAAGAGACCCAGTACTTC.

This clone was seen a handful of times. The rearrangement uses TRBV4-1 and TRBJ1-5, with D possibly being TRBD1 (5 bases). The CDR3 has 17 amino acids. Per the germline V gene, CDR1 is MGHRA and CDR2 is YSYEKL. V gave up 3 bases and J gave up 5 bases, with 20 bases separating them. The CDR3 nucleotides read TGCGCCAGCAGCCATTCCAGGGTACATAATTTGTATCAGCCCCAGCATTTT. This translates into CASSHSRVHNLYQPQHF.

In this sample, this clone turned up many times. One end of the junction is discordant with germline, which a read error may explain. The rearrangement joins TRBV7-9 to TRBJ2-3; the D is unclear. Germline-derived CDR1 and CDR2 are SEHNR and FQNEAQ (reference sequence). The CDR3 contains 13 residues. CDR3: CASSLLGTDTQYF. Here the CDR3 DNA reads TGTGCCAGCAGCTTACTAGGCACCGATACGCAGTATTTT. The full variable domain, rest sourced from reference TRBV7-9 and TRBJ2-3, is DTGVSQNPRHKITKRGQNVTFRCDPISEHNRLYWYRQTLGQGPEFLTYFQNEAQLEKSRLLSDRFSAERPKGSFSTLEIQRTEQGDSAMYLCASSLLGTDTQYFGPGTRLTVL.

This clone was counted a few times. The rearrangement uses TRBV28 and TRBJ2-7; 9 nucleotides line up with TRBD1. Germline V gene data show CDR1 as MDHEN and CDR2 as SYDVKM. The V and J ends lost 5 bases and 1 base, in that order; junction bases with no gene match: 3. The CDR3 is 14 amino acids. The CDR3 loop is CASSRGQGSYEQYF. The CDR3 DNA sequence: TGTGCCAGCAGTAGGGGACAGGGATCCTACGAGCAGTACTTC.

The genes are TRBV28 and TRBJ2-1; the D is unclear. This CDR3 is built from 14 residues. V was cut by 5 bases and J by 6 bases, with 14 bases left in between. Germline V gene data show CDR1 as MDHEN and CDR2 as SYDVKM. The CDR3 region is CASSPVSARNEQFF. In DNA form, the CDR3 reads TGTGCCAGCAGTCCCGTTTCAGCGCGCAATGAGCAGTTCTTC.

The V gene is TRBV5-4, the J gene TRBJ2-2, with no clear D. With 4 bases removed from V and 5 bases from J, the gap between germline ends came to 9 bases. This CDR3 comprises 13 residues. Germline V gene sequence: CDR1 SGHNT, CDR2 YYREEE (reference sequence). The CDR3 DNA reads as TGTGCCAGCAGCGTGGACGGTACCGGGGAGCTGTTTTTT. It codes for CASSVDGTGELFF. The full variable domain, completed using reference TRBV5-4 and TRBJ2-2, is ETGVTQSPTHLIKTRGQQVTLRCSSQSGHNTVSWYQQALGQGPQFIFQYYREEENGRGNFPPRFSGLQFPNYSSELNVNALELDDSALYLCASSVDGTGELFFGEGSRLTVL.

This clone was found a few times. The chain links TRBV6-6 to TRBJ2-5; TRBD2 matches at 11 bases. The length of the CDR3 is 16 residues. CDR1 and CDR2 from the germline V gene are MNHNY and SVGAGI (reference sequence). The V segment lost 5 bases and the J segment 6 bases; nucleotides outside the gene matches: 11. CDR3 nucleotides: TGTGCCAGCAGTCCAAGAGTAGCGGGAGGGCTGAAGACCCAGTACTTC. This codes for CASSPRVAGGLKTQYF.

The table lists this clone with a few counts. This chain connects TRBV4-1 to TRBJ2-7; D possibly corresponds to TRBD2 (5 bases). The V end was cut by 2 bases, the J end by 3 bases, with 11 bases between. The CDR3 totals 14 residues. Per germline, CDR1 MGHRA and CDR2 YSYEKL. The CDR3 bases are TGCGCCAGCAGCCAACCAGCGGCCCGCTACGAGCAGTACTTC. This translates into CASSQPAARYEQYF.

The V gene is TRBV14, the J gene TRBJ2-5, with TRBD2 as a possible D gene (6 bases). The CDR3 length is 16 residues. Germline assignment: CDR1 SGHDN and CDR2 FVKESK. V was clipped by 2 bases and J by 5 bases, with 18 bases between them. The CDR3 nucleotides read TGTGCCAGCAGCCAACGCCCGGGACTCCCACGGGAGACCCAGTACTTC. Its protein product is CASSQRPGLPRETQYF.

The table lists this clone with a few counts. The chain has TRBV7-2 and TRBJ1-1; D may be TRBD1 (5 bases). The length of the CDR3 is 13 residues. CDR1 is SGHTA and CDR2 is FQGNSA in the germline V gene. Trimming removed 3 bases at V and 4 bases at J, with 9 bases between. The CDR3 nucleotides read TGTGCCAGCAGCTTCGGGGGGGGCACTGAAGCTTTCTTT. It is translated as CASSFGGGTEAFF. The variable domain in full, with the rest retrieved from reference TRBV7-2 and TRBJ1-1, is GAGVSQSPSNKVTEKGKDVELRCDPISGHTALYWYRQSLGQGLEFLIYFQGNSAPDKSGLPSDRFSAERTGGSVSTLTIQRTQQEDSAVYLCASSFGGGTEAFFGQGTRLTVV.

This clone was recorded a few times. This chain links TRBV7-2 with TRBJ2-1; TRBD2 aligns across 7 bases. CDR3 size: 16 residues. Germline trimming cut 6 bases from V and 6 bases from J; bases unmatched to any gene: 14. Germline CDR1 is SGHTA and CDR2 is FQGNSA. The CDR3, as DNA: TGTGCCAGCAGACCACCTCAGCGGGGCCAGGCCAATGAGCAGTTCTTC. Protein: CASRPPQRGQANEQFF.

The V and J genes are TRBV28 and TRBJ1-2, with 8 bases lining up with TRBD1. V lost 6 bases, J lost 6 bases, and 6 bases stayed unmatched. The CDR3 is made up of 13 amino acids. Germline V gene sequence: CDR1 MDHEN, CDR2 SYDVKM. The CDR3 DNA is TGTGCCAGCAGGCTGGCAGGGGGCGATGGCTACACCTTC. It translates to CASRLAGGDGYTF.

V usage is TRBV4-1 and J usage is TRBJ2-3, with D tentatively TRBD2 (6 bases). The CDR3 has 15 residues. Per germline, CDR1 MGHRA and CDR2 YSYEKL. The V gene lost 0 bases and the J gene lost 6 bases, with 13 bases spanning the gap. The CDR3 DNA follows: TGCGCCAGCAGCCAAGAAGCAGCGGGTGAGGATACGCAGTATTTT. Translated, it gives CASSQEAAGEDTQYF.